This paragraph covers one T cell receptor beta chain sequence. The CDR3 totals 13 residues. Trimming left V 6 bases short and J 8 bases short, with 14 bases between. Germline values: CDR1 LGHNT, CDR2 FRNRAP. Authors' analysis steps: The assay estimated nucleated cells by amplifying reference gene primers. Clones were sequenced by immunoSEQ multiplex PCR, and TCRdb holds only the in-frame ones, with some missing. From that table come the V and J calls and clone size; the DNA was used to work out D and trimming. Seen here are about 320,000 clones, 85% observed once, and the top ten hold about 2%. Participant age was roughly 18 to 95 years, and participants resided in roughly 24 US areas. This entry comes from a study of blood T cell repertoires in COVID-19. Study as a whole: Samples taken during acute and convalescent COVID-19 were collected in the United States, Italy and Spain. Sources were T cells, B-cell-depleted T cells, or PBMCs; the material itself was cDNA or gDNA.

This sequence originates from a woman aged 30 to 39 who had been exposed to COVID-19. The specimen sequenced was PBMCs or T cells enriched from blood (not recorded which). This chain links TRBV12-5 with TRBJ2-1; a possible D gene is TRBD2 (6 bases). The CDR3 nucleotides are TGTGCTAGTGGCCTGGGGGTAGCGGATGAGCAGTTCTTC. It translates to CASGLGVADEQFF.